The 24 T cell receptor beta chains given below trace back to one sample, sequenced in a study of cytomegalovirus exposure and HLA in healthy donors. This PCR relied on a set of 60 Vbeta primers and 13 Jbeta primers. Method: immunoSEQ multiplex PCR; TCRdb's copy keeps in-frame clones and lacks some. The table includes 150,000 to 200,000 clones, around 83% detected once. Material: PBMCs. The receptors stem from a male donor in good health and CMV-seropositive.

This rearrangement joins TRBV19 to TRBJ1-5; no clear D gene. The V gene's germline CDR1 is LNHDA and CDR2 SQIVND (reference sequence). The CDR3 totals 16 residues. V was clipped by 3 bases and J by 0 bases, with 12 bases between them. CDR3 amino acids: CASSMVTPYSNQPQHF. The CDR3 nucleotides read TGTGCCAGTAGTATGGTGACACCTTATAGCAATCAGCCCCAGCATTTT.

CDR3 bases: TGTGCCAGCAGCCCAGGTGGGAACACTGAAGCTTTCTTT. Translating it yields CASSPGGNTEAFF. The chain carries TRBV7-9 and TRBJ1-1; D is undetermined. Trimming stripped 5 bases from V and 1 base from J, with 8 bases between. CDR3 length: 13 residues. Germline V lookup: CDR1 SEHNR, CDR2 FQNEAQ (reference sequence).

CDR3 sequence reads: CASQGANMNTEAFF. The CDR3 nucleotides are TGTGCCAGTCAAGGGGCAAACATGAACACTGAAGCTTTCTTT. The chain uses TRBV18 and TRBJ1-1; the D gene is possibly TRBD1 (5 bases). CDR3 size: 14 residues. CDR1 is KGHSH and CDR2 is LQKENI in the germline V gene. The V end lost 9 bases, the J end lost 0 bases, and 14 bases lay between the germline ends.

J is TRBJ1-4 and V is TRBV23-1, with 9 bases matching TRBD1. TRBV23-1 is an open reading frame whose function is uncertain. There are 20 residues in the CDR3. Germline trimming cut 6 bases from V and 5 bases from J; bases unmatched to any gene: 22. CDR3 loop: CASRCIRDRDTGALNEKLFF. In DNA, the CDR3 is TGCGCCAGCAGATGCATCCGGGACAGGGACACGGGGGCCCTAAATGAAAAACTGTTTTTT.

The rearrangement joins TRBV7-9 to TRBJ2-5; D not resolved. The J call is doubtful: the DNA matches TRBJ2-7 better. The CDR3 consists of 13 residues. CDR1 is SEHNR, CDR2 FQNEAQ, per germline (reference sequence). CDR3 bases: TGTGCCAGCAGCGGCCCAGGAGACTACGAGCAGTACTTC. Translation gives CASSGPGDYEQYF.

V and J are TRBV30 and TRBJ1-3; unclear D gene. The germline V gene encodes CDR1 GTSNPN and CDR2 SVGIG (reference sequence). The CDR3 length is 14 residues. The ends were cut back, 0 bases at V and 0 bases at J, with 6 bases in the middle. The CDR3 here is CAWSVDSSGNTIYF. CDR3 bases: TGTGCCTGGAGTGTTGATAGCTCTGGAAACACCATATATTTT.

Many counts were recorded for this clone. This chain uses TRBV7-6 with TRBJ2-7; the D gene is possibly TRBD2 (5 bases). CDR1 is SGHVS and CDR2 is FNYEAQ in the germline V gene. V lost 1 base, J lost 7 bases, and 11 bases lay in between. This CDR3 spans 13 amino acids. The CDR3 loop is CASSLVPRGEQYF. The CDR3 DNA reads TGTGCCAGCAGCTTAGTCCCCCGGGGAGAGCAGTACTTC.

The gene calls are TRBV5-1 and TRBJ1-1; TRBD1 matches at 10 bases. Germline CDR1 reads SGHRS; CDR2 reads YFSETQ. The CDR3 spans 14 residues. J lost 3 bases, V lost 8 bases, and 7 bases had no gene match. CDR3 loop: CASKTGTGDTEAFF. The CDR3 bases are TGCGCCAGTAAGACCGGGACAGGGGACACTGAAGCTTTCTTT.

The V call is TRBV28, the J call TRBJ1-1; tentatively, D is TRBD1 (6 bases). The CDR3 is made up of 15 amino acids. The germline V and J ends were trimmed by 8 bases and 1 base, with 17 bases remaining between them. CDR1 is MDHEN, CDR2 SYDVKM, per germline. In DNA form, the CDR3 reads TGTGCCAGCGAAGCCTGGGACATTACGAACACTGAAGCTTTCTTT. Its protein is CASEAWDITNTEAFF.

This chain links TRBV9 with TRBJ1-1; no clear D. The CDR3 extends over 14 amino acids. V lost 0 bases, J lost 2 bases, and 8 bases lay in between. Germline values: CDR1 SGDLS, CDR2 YYNGEE. The CDR3 reads CASSVDFGNTEAFF. The DNA of the CDR3 is TGTGCCAGCAGCGTAGACTTTGGTAACACTGAAGCTTTCTTT.

This clone was counted once. This rearrangement joins TRBV6-5 to TRBJ1-5; 7 bases align to TRBD1. Germline assignment: CDR1 MNHEY and CDR2 SVGAGI. The trim removed 6 bases at V and 4 bases at J, leaving 9 bases unmatched. This CDR3 has 15 residues. CDR3 bases: TGTGCCAGCAGGCGCGACAGGGACCCAAATCAGCCCCAGCATTTT. This encodes CASRRDRDPNQPQHF.

The V gene is TRBV6-6, the J gene TRBJ2-2; D call uncertain. The CDR3 sequence is 13 residues long. Germline V gene lookup returns CDR1 MNHNY and CDR2 SVGAGI (reference sequence). The V and J ends lost 5 bases and 4 bases respectively, with 8 bases between them. The chain's CDR3 is CASSKLGTGELFF. CDR3 DNA: TGTGCCAGCAGTAAACTTGGCACCGGGGAGCTGTTTTTT.

The V gene is TRBV6-6, the J gene TRBJ1-1; TRBD1 is a possible D gene (5 bases). This CDR3 comprises 15 residues. The germline V gene has CDR1 MNHNY and CDR2 SVGAGI (reference sequence). Between the trimmed V and J ends, which lost 6 bases and 2 bases, there was a span of 16 bases. The CDR3 loop reads CASRNPTGSNTEAFF. The CDR3 DNA follows: TGTGCCAGCAGAAATCCCACAGGTTCTAACACTGAAGCTTTCTTT.

The J gene is TRBJ2-4, the V gene TRBV18, with 11 bases fitting TRBD1. CDR1 and CDR2 (germline): KGHSH, LQKENI. The CDR3 is made up of 16 amino acids. Trimming at V came to 3 bases and at J to 7 bases, leaving 8 bases not matched to a gene. The CDR3 nucleotides read TGTGCCAGCTCACCCGTCGGACAGGGGGCTTGGAACATTCAGTACTTC. This gives the protein CASSPVGQGAWNIQYF.

This clone is a singleton in its sample. The V call is TRBV10-1, the J call TRBJ2-7; 7 bases line up with TRBD2. The CDR3 spans 13 residues. The germline V gene encodes CDR1 WNHNN and CDR2 SYGVQD (reference sequence). With 6 bases clipped from V and 4 bases from J, the junction kept 6 bases outside the gene matches. The CDR3 DNA reads as TGCGCCAGCAGCCCTGGCGGGAGATACGAGCAGTACTTC. Translation gives CASSPGGRYEQYF.

V gene TRBV2 combines with J gene TRBJ2-2; D may be TRBD2 (6 bases). The V and J ends lost 6 bases and 5 bases respectively, with 7 bases between them. This CDR3 spans 12 amino acids. CDR1 is SNHLY, CDR2 FYNNEI, per germline. CDR3 amino acids: CASSGGTGELFF. The CDR3 DNA follows: TGTGCCAGCAGCGGGGGAACCGGGGAGCTGTTTTTT.

The rearrangement uses TRBV7-9 and TRBJ2-3, with TRBD2 as a possible D gene (5 bases). This CDR3 contains 16 residues. V was pared by 8 bases and J by 0 bases, with 18 bases between. Looked up from germline, CDR1 is SEHNR and CDR2 is FQNEAQ (reference sequence). CDR3 sequence: CASDYFGEPSTDTQYF. The CDR3 region has the DNA TGTGCCAGCGATTATTTCGGGGAGCCTAGCACAGATACGCAGTATTTT.

In its sample, this clone was seen once. The chain employs TRBV6-5 and TRBJ2-7; 10 bases fit TRBD1. The V and J ends lost 6 bases and 6 bases, in that order; junction bases with no gene match: 5. This CDR3 is built from 13 residues. CDR1 and CDR2 from the germline V gene are MNHEY and SVGAGI. This CDR3 is CASSSDRGREQYF. The CDR3 nucleotides are TGTGCCAGCAGCAGCGACAGGGGGCGCGAGCAGTACTTC.

J is TRBJ1-2 and V is TRBV6-5; D may be TRBD1 (6 bases). This CDR3 comprises 13 residues. Germline values: CDR1 MNHEY, CDR2 SVGAGI. V lost 2 bases and J lost 5, with 9 bases in between. Here the CDR3 reads CASSYGQQYGYTF. Here the CDR3 DNA reads TGTGCCAGCAGTTACGGACAGCAGTATGGCTACACCTTC.

The V gene is TRBV27, the J gene TRBJ2-1; TRBD2 aligns across 9 bases. This CDR3 contains 21 residues. The germline V gene has CDR1 MNHEY and CDR2 SMNVEV (reference sequence). After removal of 4 bases from V and 4 bases from J, the junction contained 23 bases not matched to a gene. The CDR3 nucleotides are TGTGCCAGCAGTTCATCGACAAGGGCTAGCGGGAATGGGAGAGATTACAATGAGCAGTTCTTC. Protein sequence: CASSSSTRASGNGRDYNEQFF.

The sample holds a few counts of this clone. This chain connects TRBV7-2 to TRBJ2-7, with D unclear. The germline CDR1 and CDR2 sequences are SGHTA and FQGNSA. CDR3 length: 12 residues. V was clipped by 5 bases and J by 2 bases, with 7 bases between them. The CDR3 bases are TGTGCCAGCAGCCATGGCCCCTACGAGCAGTACTTC. Amino acid sequence: CASSHGPYEQYF.

Only a few counts were recorded for this clone. The chain is built from TRBV5-1 and TRBJ1-2; TRBD1 matches at 9 bases. Germline V CDR1 and CDR2: SGHRS, YFSETQ. The CDR3 runs 13 residues. V gave up 4 bases and J gave up 7 bases; unmatched junction bases: 5. CDR3 residues: CASSTGTGFGYTF. The CDR3 region has the DNA TGCGCCAGCAGCACCGGGACAGGGTTTGGCTACACCTTC. Full variable domain (missing parts from reference TRBV5-1 and TRBJ1-2): KAGVTQTPRYLIKTRGQQVTLSCSPISGHRSVSWYQQTPGQGLQFLFEYFSETQRNKGNFPGRFSGRQFSNSRSEMNVSTLELGDSALYLCASSTGTGFGYTFGSGTRLTVV.

Notes on this clone: Sequence at one end of the junction differs from germline and may be a read error. Here the CDR3 DNA reads TGTGCCAGCTCACCACGACAGGGTGAGATGTTTAGTTTC. Protein product: CASSPRQGEMFSF. The rearrangement links TRBV18 to TRBJ2-7; TRBD1 aligns across 7 bases. The CDR3 loop spans 13 amino acids. Germline CDR1 KGHSH, CDR2 LQKENI.

The rearrangement links TRBV5-1 to TRBJ2-3, with 10 positions matching TRBD1. The germline CDR1 and CDR2 sequences are SGHRS and YFSETQ. Trimming removed 5 bases from V and 3 bases from J; junction bases left unmatched: 3. The CDR3 is made up of 14 amino acids. The CDR3 nucleotides are TGCGCCAGCAGTCCGGGACAGGGGACAGATACGCAGTATTTT. Amino acid sequence: CASSPGQGTDTQYF.